The 19 T cell receptor beta chains listed next were all sequenced from one sample in a study of identical twins. TCRdb recomputed calls from the 5' RACE reads with MiXCR, one row per CDR3 protein. The table has some 330,000 distinct CDR3 sequences, about 10% seen once. The sample taken for sequencing was naive T cells sorted from blood. The receptor source for this set is a woman aged 45-60 years in good health.

CDR3 region: CASSRDGSGYTF. The CDR3 nucleotides read TGCGCCAGCAGCAGGGACGGGAGTGGCTACACCTTC. V usage is TRBV4-1 and J usage is TRBJ1-2; tentatively, D is TRBD1 (5 bases). Germline values: CDR1 MGHRA, CDR2 YSYEKL. CDR3 size: 12 residues. V was trimmed by 5 bases and J by 7 bases, leaving 11 bases between them.

The J gene is TRBJ2-5, the V gene TRBV24-1; 10 bases fit TRBD2. From germline, CDR1 is KGHDR and CDR2 SFDVKD. The V and J ends lost 1 base and 2 bases, in that order; junction bases with no gene match: 9. The CDR3 is 18 amino acids. CDR3 bases: TGTGCCACCAGTGATTTCCCCGGGACTAGCGTAGATCAAGAGACCCAGTACTTC. It is translated as CATSDFPGTSVDQETQYF.

This clonotype was seen a handful of times. The rearrangement uses TRBV24-1 and TRBJ2-4; D possibly corresponds to TRBD2 (5 bases). The CDR3 loop spans 15 amino acids. Per germline, CDR1 KGHDR and CDR2 SFDVKD. Trimming removed 4 bases from V and 0 bases from J, with 9 bases in between. The CDR3 coding sequence is TGTGCCACCAGTGAAGGCGGGCTAGCCAAAAACATTCAGTACTTC. This encodes CATSEGGLAKNIQYF.

The sample holds many counts of this clonotype. The chain employs TRBV24-1 and TRBJ2-7; D is unresolved. V lost 4 bases and J lost 3, with 12 bases in between. The CDR3 runs 14 residues. Germline CDR1 is KGHDR and CDR2 is SFDVKD. CDR3 nucleotides: TGTGCCACCAGTGAGTCACCTACCCTCTACGAGCAGTACGTC. Translated, it gives CATSESPTLYEQYV.

Ten or more counts support this clonotype. The V and J genes are TRBV5-1 and TRBJ2-7, with 9 bases aligning to TRBD2. Germline CDR1 is SGHRS and CDR2 is YFSETQ. Losses at the gene ends were 0 bases for V and 4 bases for J; bases not matched to a gene: 5. There are 15 residues in the CDR3. CDR3 nucleotides: TGCGCCAGCAGCTTGGGTCTAGCGGGACCTTACGAGCAGTACTTC. Protein: CASSLGLAGPYEQYF.

At least ten counts were recorded for this clonotype. The CDR3 DNA follows: TGCGCCAGCAGCCTACCTGACTTCTCAGATACGCAGTATTTT. Protein product: CASSLPDFSDTQYF. This chain connects TRBV5-1 to TRBJ2-3; no reliable D call. CDR3 length equals 14 residues. V lost 4 bases and J lost 4, with 13 bases in between. The V gene's germline CDR1 is SGHRS and CDR2 YFSETQ.

This clonotype was counted ten times or more. The CDR3 DNA is TGTGCCAGCAGAACCCCGACAGGGAGGACCGGGGAGCTGTTTTTT. It translates to CASRTPTGRTGELFF. The chain employs TRBV7-9 and TRBJ2-2; TRBD1 is a possible D gene (7 bases). Trimming removed 6 bases at V and 5 bases at J, with 16 bases between. Germline CDR1 SEHNR, CDR2 FQNEAQ (reference sequence). The CDR3 totals 15 residues.

This clonotype showed up just a few times. The chain employs TRBV13 and TRBJ2-7; D possibly corresponds to TRBD2 (6 bases). The V gene's germline CDR1 is PRHDT and CDR2 FYEKMQ (reference sequence). The V end was cut by 5 bases, the J end by 7 bases, with 18 bases between. The CDR3 has 14 residues. The CDR3 sequence is CASSTSLNPGEQYF. The DNA of the CDR3 is TGTGCCAGCAGCACTAGCCTCAACCCGGGAGAGCAGTACTTC.

About this clonotype: A read error is possible here, since a much larger clone lies one base away. The gene calls are TRBV4-1 and TRBJ2-7; 8 bases fit TRBD2. The CDR3 loop spans 14 amino acids. Germline V lookup: CDR1 MGHRA, CDR2 YSYEKL. CDR3 coding DNA: TGCGGCAGCAGCCAAGACGGGAGGGCCTACGAGCAGTACTTC. Translated: CGSSQDGRAYEQYF.

This clonotype was seen more than once but under ten times. The V call is TRBV2, the J call TRBJ2-2; no definite D call. This CDR3 has 12 amino acids. Germline V gene sequence: CDR1 SNHLY, CDR2 FYNNEI. V shed 7 bases and J shed 9 bases, with 12 bases lying between them. CDR3 protein: CASKVKARELFF. The CDR3, as DNA: TGTGCCAGCAAGGTGAAGGCCAGGGAGCTGTTTTTT.

This clonotype was detected only a few times. The chain recombines TRBV7-6 with TRBJ1-1; the D gene is possibly TRBD1 (6 bases). CDR1 SGHVS and CDR2 FNYEAQ come from the germline V gene. V was pared by 6 bases and J by 3 bases, with 23 bases between. The CDR3 loop spans 17 amino acids. The CDR3 nucleotides are TGTGCCAGCAGTCATTTTGTCGGTACGAGGGGGGACACTGAAGCTTTCTTT. The encoded protein is CASSHFVGTRGDTEAFF.

The table lists this clonotype with a count of one. At one end the junction does not follow the germline gene, possibly because of a read error. The chain couples TRBV20-1 to TRBJ2-3, with 8 bases identical to TRBD2. Looked up from germline, CDR1 is DFQATT and CDR2 is SNEGSKA (reference sequence). The CDR3 covers 14 residues. CDR3 loop: CSASIGRAGDTLYF. In DNA, the CDR3 is TGCAGTGCTTCGATCGGGAGGGCCGGGGATACGCTGTATTTT.

This clonotype was detected ten times or more. The DNA for the CDR3 is TGTGCCATCAGTGAGTCGAGTATGGGGACTTCCTATAATTCACCCCTCCACTTT. Its translation is CAISESSMGTSYNSPLHF. The chain joins TRBV10-3 to TRBJ1-6; perhaps TRBD1 as D (5 bases). There are 18 residues in the CDR3. From germline, CDR1 is ENHRY and CDR2 SYGVKD. Trimming removed 0 bases from V and 1 base from J, with 13 bases in between.

V usage is TRBV6-1 and J usage is TRBJ2-1; tentative D call: TRBD2 (6 bases). Germline assignment: CDR1 MNHNS and CDR2 SASEGT. V lost 4 bases, J lost 10 bases, and 8 bases lay in between. CDR3 size: 11 residues. The CDR3 region is CASSGREEQFF. For the CDR3, the DNA is TGTGCCAGCAGTGGCCGGGAGGAGCAGTTCTTC.

This clonotype has just a few counts. The V and J genes are TRBV5-1 and TRBJ2-7, with a possible D match to TRBD1 (5 bases). This CDR3 is built from 16 residues. Germline-derived CDR1 and CDR2 are SGHRS and YFSETQ. V shed 5 bases and J shed 0 bases, with 18 bases lying between them. The CDR3 sequence: CASRAPTDRFSYEQYF. CDR3 DNA sequence: TGCGCCAGCAGGGCCCCGACTGACAGATTCTCCTACGAGCAGTACTTC.

This clonotype appeared many times. V and J are TRBV7-9 and TRBJ2-1, with 8 bases aligning to TRBD2. Germline V gene sequence: CDR1 SEHNR, CDR2 FQNEAQ (reference sequence). V dropped 7 bases and J dropped 6; count of bases not matched to a gene: 8. The CDR3 is made up of 14 amino acids. Written as DNA, the CDR3 is TGTGCCAGCATCCCCGGGAGGGGGAGCAATGAGCAGTTCTTC. Translated, it gives CASIPGRGSNEQFF.

This clonotype was counted ten times or more. The rearrangement uses TRBV10-3 and TRBJ2-1; TRBD2 is a possible D gene (5 bases). The CDR3 loop spans 11 amino acids. The germline V gene encodes CDR1 ENHRY and CDR2 SYGVKD. V lost 7 bases and J 8 bases, leaving 9 bases between the germline ends. CDR3 nucleotides: TGTGCCATCAAAATCGGGGATGAGCAGTTCTTC. Its translation: CAIKIGDEQFF.

This rearrangement joins TRBV7-6 to TRBJ2-2, with TRBD2 identical over 7 bases. Germline trimming cut 1 base from V and 0 bases from J; bases unmatched to any gene: 5. Germline lookup yields CDR1 SGHVS and CDR2 FNYEAQ. This CDR3 has 17 residues. CDR3 in DNA: TGTGCCAGCAGCTTAGAGGTTGCGGGGGCGAACACCGGGGAGCTGTTTTTT. It translates to CASSLEVAGANTGELFF.

This clonotype was counted between two and nine times. Mismatch with germline at one junction end may stem from a read error. This chain joins TRBV10-2 and TRBJ2-5, with D possibly being TRBD2 (6 bases). Germline CDR1 is WSHSY and CDR2 is SAAADI. The length of the CDR3 is 14 residues. CDR3 DNA: TGCGCCAGCACTGAGGGGAGGCCCAGGGAGACCCAGTACTTC. This gives the protein CASTEGRPRETQYF.